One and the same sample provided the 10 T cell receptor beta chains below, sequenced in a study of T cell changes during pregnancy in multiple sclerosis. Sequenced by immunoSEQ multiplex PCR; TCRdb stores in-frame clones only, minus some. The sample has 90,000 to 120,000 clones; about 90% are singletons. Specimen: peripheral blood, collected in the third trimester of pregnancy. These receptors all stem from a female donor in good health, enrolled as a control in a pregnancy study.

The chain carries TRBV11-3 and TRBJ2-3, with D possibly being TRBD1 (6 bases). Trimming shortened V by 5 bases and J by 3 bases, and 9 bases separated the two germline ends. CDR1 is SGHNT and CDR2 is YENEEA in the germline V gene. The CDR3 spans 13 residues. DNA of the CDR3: TGTGCCAGCAGCGCAGGGACAACAGATACGCAGTATTTT. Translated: CASSAGTTDTQYF.

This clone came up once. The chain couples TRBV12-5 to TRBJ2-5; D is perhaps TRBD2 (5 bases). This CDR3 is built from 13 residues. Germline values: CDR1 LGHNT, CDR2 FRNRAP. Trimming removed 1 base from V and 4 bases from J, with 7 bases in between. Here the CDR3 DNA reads TGTGCTAGTGGTTTGGGCGGAGGAGAGACCCAGTACTTC. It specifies CASGLGGGETQYF.

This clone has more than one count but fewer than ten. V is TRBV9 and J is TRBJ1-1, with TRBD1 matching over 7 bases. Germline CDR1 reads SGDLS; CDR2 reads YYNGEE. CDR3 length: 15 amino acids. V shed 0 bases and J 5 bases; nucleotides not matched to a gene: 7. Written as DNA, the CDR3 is TGTGCCAGCAGCGTAGTGAAAGGGGGCTGGACTGAAGCTTTCTTT. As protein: CASSVVKGGWTEAFF.

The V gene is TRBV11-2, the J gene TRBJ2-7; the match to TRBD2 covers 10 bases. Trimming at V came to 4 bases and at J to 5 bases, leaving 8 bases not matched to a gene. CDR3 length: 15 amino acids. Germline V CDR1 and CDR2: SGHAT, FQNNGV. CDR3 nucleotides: TGTGCCAGCAGCTCCGATAAGCGGGGGGGCGACGAGCAGTACTTC. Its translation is CASSSDKRGGDEQYF.

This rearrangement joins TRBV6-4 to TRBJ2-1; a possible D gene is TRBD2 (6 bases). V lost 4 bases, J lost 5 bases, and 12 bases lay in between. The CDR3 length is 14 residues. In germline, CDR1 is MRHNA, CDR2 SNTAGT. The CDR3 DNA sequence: TGTGCCAGCAGTGCCAGCGGGTGGAACAATGAGCAGTTCTTC. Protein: CASSASGWNNEQFF.

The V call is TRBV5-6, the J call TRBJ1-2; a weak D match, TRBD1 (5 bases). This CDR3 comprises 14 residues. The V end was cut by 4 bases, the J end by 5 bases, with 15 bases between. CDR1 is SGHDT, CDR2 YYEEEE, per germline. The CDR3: CASSGGQGWYGYTF. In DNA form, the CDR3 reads TGTGCCAGCAGCGGTGGGCAGGGCTGGTATGGCTACACCTTC.

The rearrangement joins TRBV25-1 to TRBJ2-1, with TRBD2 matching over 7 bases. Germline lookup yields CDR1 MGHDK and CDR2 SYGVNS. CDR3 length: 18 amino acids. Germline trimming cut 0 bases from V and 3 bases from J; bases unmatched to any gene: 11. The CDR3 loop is CASSEYGGVEGVYNEQFF. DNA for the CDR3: TGTGCCAGCAGTGAATATGGGGGGGTTGAGGGAGTCTACAATGAGCAGTTCTTC.

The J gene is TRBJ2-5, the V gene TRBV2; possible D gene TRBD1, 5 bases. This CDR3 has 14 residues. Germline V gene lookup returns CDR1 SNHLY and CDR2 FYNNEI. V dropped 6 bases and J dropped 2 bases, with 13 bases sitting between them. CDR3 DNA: TGTGCCAGCAGCGACAGCCCCAATCAAGAGACCCAGTACTTC. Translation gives CASSDSPNQETQYF.

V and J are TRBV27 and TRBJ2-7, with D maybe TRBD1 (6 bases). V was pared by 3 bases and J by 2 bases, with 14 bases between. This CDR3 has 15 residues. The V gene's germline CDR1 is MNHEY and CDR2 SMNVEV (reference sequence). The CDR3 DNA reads TGTGCCAGCAGTTTCCACCGGGACACCGCCTACGAGCAGTACTTC. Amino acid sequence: CASSFHRDTAYEQYF.

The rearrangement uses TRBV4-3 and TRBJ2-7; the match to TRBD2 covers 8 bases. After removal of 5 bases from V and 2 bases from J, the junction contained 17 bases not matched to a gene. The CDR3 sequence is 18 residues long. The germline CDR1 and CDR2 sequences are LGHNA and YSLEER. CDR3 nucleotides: TGCGCCAGCAGCAGCCAAGTTACGGCGGGGGGCCTGACCTACGAGCAGTACTTC. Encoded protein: CASSSQVTAGGLTYEQYF.